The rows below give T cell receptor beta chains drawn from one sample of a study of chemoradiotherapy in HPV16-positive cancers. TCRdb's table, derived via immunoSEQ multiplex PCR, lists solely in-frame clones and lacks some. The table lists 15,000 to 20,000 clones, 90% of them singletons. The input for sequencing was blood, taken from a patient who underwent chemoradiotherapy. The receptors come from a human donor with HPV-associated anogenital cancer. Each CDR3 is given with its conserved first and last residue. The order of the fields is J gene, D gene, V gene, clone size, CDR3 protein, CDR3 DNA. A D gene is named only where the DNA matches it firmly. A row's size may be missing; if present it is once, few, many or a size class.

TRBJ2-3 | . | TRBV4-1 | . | CASSQAPRGADTQYF | TGCGCCAGCAGCCAAGCCCCACGTGGGGCAGATACGCAGTATTTT
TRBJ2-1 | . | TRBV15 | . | CATSRGWGWEQFF | TGTGCCACCAGCAGAGGATGGGGATGGGAGCAGTTCTTC
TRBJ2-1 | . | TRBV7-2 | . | CASSPPSYNEQFF | TGTGCCAGCAGCCCCCCCTCCTACAATGAGCAGTTCTTC
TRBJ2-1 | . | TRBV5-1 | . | CASTYAGFNNEQFF | TGCGCCAGCACCTACGCAGGATTTAACAATGAGCAGTTCTTC
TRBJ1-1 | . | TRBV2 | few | CASGGGVELNEAFF | TGTGCCAGCGGGGGGGGAGTGGAGTTGAATGAAGCTTTCTTT
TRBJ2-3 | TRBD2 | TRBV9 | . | CASSRLAGGFTDTQYF | TGTGCCAGCAGTCGTCTAGCGGGGGGTTTCACAGATACGCAGTATTTT
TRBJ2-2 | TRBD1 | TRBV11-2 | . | CASSSTGGAIGELFF | TGTGCCAGCAGCTCGACAGGGGGCGCGATCGGGGAGCTGTTTTTT
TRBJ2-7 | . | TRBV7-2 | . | CASSLIGGLSSYEQYF | TGTGCCAGCAGCTTAATTGGGGGACTGAGCTCCTACGAGCAGTACTTC
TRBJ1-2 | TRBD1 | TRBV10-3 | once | CAISESTGGGLLGYTF | TGTGCCATCAGTGAGTCGACAGGGGGCGGGCTTCTCGGCTACACCTTC
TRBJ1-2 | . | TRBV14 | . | CASSQDAQANYGYTF | TGTGCCAGCAGCCAAGACGCACAGGCTAACTATGGCTACACCTTC